This entry lists 28 T cell receptor beta chains sequenced from one sample in a study of blood T cells in healthy people across ages. A second about 7 to 12 cycle PCR used barcoded and J-beta primers. TCRdb analysed the 5' RACE reads with MiXCR anew, one entry per CDR3 protein. Altogether about 760,000 distinct CDR3 sequences are present, more than 50% being singletons, with the ten largest covering roughly 24%. Sequencing was performed on blood. The source of these receptors is a man in his forties in good health.

In regard to this clonotype: The junction and the germline gene differ at one end; a read error may be behind it. CDR3 in amino acids: CASSEGTNFQYF. CDR3 bases: TGTGCCAGCAGTGAAGGGACAAACTTTCAGTACTTC. This rearrangement joins TRBV2 to TRBJ2-4; a weak D match, TRBD1 (5 bases). Germline V gene lookup returns CDR1 SNHLY and CDR2 FYNNEI. The CDR3 length is 12 residues.

This chain connects TRBV28 to TRBJ2-7; a weak D match, TRBD2 (5 bases). This CDR3 region has 14 residues. Germline V gene sequence: CDR1 MDHEN, CDR2 SYDVKM. The germline V and J ends were trimmed by 7 bases and 0 bases, with 13 bases remaining between them. The DNA of the CDR3 is TGTGCCAGCACTCCAAACGGGGTCTCCTACGAGCAGTACTTC. This codes for CASTPNGVSYEQYF.

V gene TRBV16 combines with J gene TRBJ2-7, with 9 bases identical to TRBD1. The V segment lost 2 bases and the J segment 2 bases; nucleotides outside the gene matches: 1. Germline CDR1 KGHSY, CDR2 FQNENV. This CDR3 is 14 amino acids long. CDR3 nucleotides: TGTGCCAGCAGCCAAAGACAGGGGGCCTACGAGCAGTACTTC. Translation gives CASSQRQGAYEQYF.

This clonotype turned up a few times. The CDR3 reads CASSRQAFSYNEQFF. The CDR3, as DNA: TGTGCCAGCAGCCGCCAGGCTTTCTCCTACAATGAGCAGTTCTTC. The genes are TRBV7-2 and TRBJ2-1, with unresolved D. Germline values: CDR1 SGHTA, CDR2 FQGNSA. V lost 5 bases, J lost 0 bases, and 11 bases lay in between. This CDR3 is built from 15 residues.

The chain uses TRBV3-1 and TRBJ2-1; 8 bases fit TRBD2. J was trimmed by 7 bases and V by 1 base; bases with no gene match: 6. Looked up from germline, CDR1 is LGHDT and CDR2 is YNNKEL (reference sequence). CDR3 length: 15 amino acids. The CDR3 loop reads CASSQGLAGINEQFF. The CDR3 DNA reads as TGTGCCAGCAGCCAAGGTCTAGCGGGTATAAATGAGCAGTTCTTC.

This clonotype was counted only a few times. The V call is TRBV11-2, the J call TRBJ2-5, with D perhaps being TRBD1 or TRBD2 (6 bases each). Germline CDR1 is SGHAT and CDR2 is FQNNGV. The CDR3 spans 15 residues. The ends were cut back, 5 bases at V and 7 bases at J, with 20 bases in the middle. CDR3 sequence reads: CASSPGSGAVGTQYF. CDR3 nucleotides: TGTGCCAGCAGCCCAGGGTCGGGGGCTGTGGGGACCCAGTACTTC. Full variable domain (remainder filled in from reference TRBV11-2 and TRBJ2-5): EAGVAQSPRYKIIEKRQSVAFWCNPISGHATLYWYQQILGQGPKLLIQFQNNGVVDDSQLPKDRFSAERLKGVDSTLKIQPAKLEDSAVYLCASSPGSGAVGTQYFGPGTRLLVL.

The rearrangement uses TRBV28 and TRBJ1-6; TRBD1 agrees at 7 bases. Germline CDR1 reads MDHEN; CDR2 reads SYDVKM. Unmatched junction bases numbered 7, after V lost 7 bases and J lost 10 bases. This CDR3 is built from 13 residues. The CDR3 DNA reads TGTGCCAGCACCCGGACAGGTACCTCACCCCTCCACTTT. Protein: CASTRTGTSPLHF.

The chain uses TRBV5-6 and TRBJ2-1; maybe TRBD2 (5 bases). The CDR3 contains 14 residues. V lost 0 bases and J lost 5, with 9 bases in between. Germline CDR1 SGHDT, CDR2 YYEEEE. Here the CDR3 reads CASSLVGENNEQFF. CDR3 sequence (DNA): TGTGCCAGCAGCTTGGTCGGGGAGAACAATGAGCAGTTCTTC. Supplemented by reference TRBV5-6 and TRBJ2-1, the full variable domain reads DAGVTQSPTHLIKTRGQQVTLRCSPKSGHDTVSWYQQALGQGPQFIFQYYEEEERQRGNFPDRFSGHQFPNYSSELNVNALLLGDSALYLCASSLVGENNEQFFGPGTRLTVL.

The chain combines TRBV12-3 or TRBV12-4 with TRBJ1-1; possible D gene TRBD1, 5 bases. The CDR3 is made up of 15 amino acids. Trimming took 1 base from V and 4 from J, leaving 13 bases between them. DNA for the CDR3: TGTGCCAGCAGTTTAGAAATGGGGACGTTCACTGAAGCTTTCTTT. It specifies CASSLEMGTFTEAFF.

The chain uses TRBV18 and TRBJ2-6, with a tentative D call TRBD1 (6 bases). This CDR3 has 16 residues. The germline V and J ends were trimmed by 3 bases and 0 bases, with 9 bases remaining between them. Germline loops: CDR1 KGHSH, CDR2 LQKENI. The CDR3 region has the DNA TGTGCCAGCTCACCGAACAGGGCCTCTGGGGCCAACGTCCTGACTTTC. Amino acid sequence: CASSPNRASGANVLTF.

This sequence joins TRBV27 and TRBJ2-1, with D possibly being TRBD1 (6 bases). The germline V and J ends were trimmed by 8 bases and 6 bases, with 14 bases remaining between them. Looked up from germline, CDR1 is MNHEY and CDR2 is SMNVEV (reference sequence). This CDR3 has 13 residues. The CDR3 DNA reads as TGTGCCAGCGGAGAGGGGGTCCTCAATGAGCAGTTCTTC. Its translation: CASGEGVLNEQFF.

The chain is built from TRBV29-1 and TRBJ1-3; D might be TRBD1 (5 bases). Germline V gene lookup returns CDR1 SQVTM and CDR2 ANQGSEA. CDR3 length: 13 residues. Trimming removed 6 bases from V and 0 bases from J, with 9 bases in between. The CDR3 is CSVGAGSGNTIYF. CDR3 nucleotides: TGCAGCGTCGGGGCGGGCTCTGGAAACACCATATATTTT.

The rearrangement links TRBV11-3 to TRBJ2-7, with TRBD1 matching over 9 bases. V lost 3 bases to trimming and J lost 1 base; unmatched junction nucleotides: 7. CDR1 and CDR2 (germline): SGHNT, YENEEA. CDR3 length equals 16 residues. The CDR3 loop reads CASSLETGGGSYEQYF. The CDR3 nucleotides read TGTGCCAGCAGCTTGGAGACAGGGGGTGGGTCCTACGAGCAGTACTTC.

This chain connects TRBV27 to TRBJ2-7, with TRBD2 matching over 7 bases. J lost 6 bases, V lost 7 bases, and 18 bases had no gene match. Germline V gives CDR1 MNHEY, CDR2 SMNVEV (reference sequence). The CDR3 spans 16 residues. For the CDR3, the DNA is TGTGCCAGCAAGCCCTCAGACCCGGGAGGATTCGCCGAGCAGTACTTC. Its protein product is CASKPSDPGGFAEQYF.

This clonotype was observed a handful of times. V usage is TRBV11-2 and J usage is TRBJ2-3, with D possibly TRBD2 on 6 matching bases. With 4 bases removed from V and 7 bases from J, the gap between germline ends came to 9 bases. In germline, CDR1 is SGHAT, CDR2 FQNNGV. CDR3 size: 12 residues. This CDR3 is CASSSGLHTQYF. The CDR3 DNA reads TGTGCCAGCAGCTCCGGACTACATACGCAGTATTTT.

V usage is TRBV12-5 and J usage is TRBJ1-2, with 10 bases identical to TRBD1. Germline V lookup: CDR1 LGHNT, CDR2 FRNRAP. The trim removed 6 bases at V and 8 bases at J, leaving 18 bases unmatched. This CDR3 region has 17 residues. CDR3 protein: CASGPLLPGQGFGGYTF. CDR3 sequence (DNA): TGTGCTAGTGGCCCCCTCTTGCCGGGACAGGGGTTTGGAGGCTACACCTTC.

In DNA, the CDR3 is TGTGCCACCAGTGACGCAATTTCAGATGGCTACACCTTC. It yields the protein CATSDAISDGYTF. The gene calls are TRBV24-1 and TRBJ1-2; D remains unclear. The CDR3 runs to 13 residues. Trimming cost V 4 bases and J 6 bases, with 11 bases left between them. The V gene's germline CDR1 is KGHDR and CDR2 SFDVKD.

V and J are TRBV2 and TRBJ2-1, with D maybe TRBD1 (6 bases). The CDR3 consists of 14 residues. Deletions cut 6 bases from V and 6 bases from J, with 15 bases between. Germline CDR1 SNHLY, CDR2 FYNNEI. The CDR3: CASSLLGQTNEQFF. Here the CDR3 DNA reads TGTGCCAGCAGCTTACTAGGACAGACCAATGAGCAGTTCTTC. Filled out from reference TRBV2 and TRBJ2-1, the complete variable domain reads EPEVTQTPSHQVTQMGQEVILRCVPISNHLYFYWYRQILGQKVEFLVSFYNNEISEKSEIFDDQFSVERPDGSNFTLKIRSTKLEDSAMYFCASSLLGQTNEQFFGPGTRLTVL.

The chain has TRBV20-1 and TRBJ2-3; a possible D gene is TRBD2 (5 bases). This CDR3 has 14 amino acids. Trimming removed 6 bases at V and 5 bases at J, with 18 bases between. Germline CDR1 and CDR2: DFQATT and SNEGSKA (reference sequence). CDR3 DNA: TGCAGTGCCTCCGGTGATGGGAGAGAAGATACGCAGTATTTT. As protein: CSASGDGREDTQYF.

CDR3 in amino acids: CASSFSGSSGGYTF. In nucleotides, the CDR3 is TGTGCCAGCAGCTTTTCTGGATCATCCGGTGGCTACACCTTC. The chain combines TRBV7-3 with TRBJ1-2; D gene uncertain. Germline-derived CDR1 and CDR2 are SGHTA and FQGTGA. The CDR3 is 14 residues long. The germline V and J ends were trimmed by 3 bases and 7 bases, with 15 bases remaining between them.

The V and J genes are TRBV27 and TRBJ2-3; D might be TRBD2 (6 bases). Germline CDR1 reads MNHEY; CDR2 reads SMNVEV (reference sequence). Trimming stripped 7 bases from V and 3 bases from J, with 20 bases between. The CDR3 runs to 16 residues. The CDR3: CASIPRSGLPTDTQYF. CDR3 in DNA: TGTGCCAGCATACCCCGGTCGGGACTCCCAACAGATACGCAGTATTTT.

V is TRBV6-6 and J is TRBJ1-2; D gene ambiguous. Between the trimmed V and J ends, which lost 7 bases and 7 bases, there was a span of 13 bases. The CDR3 sequence is 12 residues long. In germline, CDR1 is MNHNY, CDR2 SVGAGI (reference sequence). CDR3 nucleotide sequence: TGTGCCAGCACCGCGGGCTTATTTGGCTACACCTTC. This sequence encodes CASTAGLFGYTF.

This clonotype has more than one count but fewer than ten. This chain connects TRBV29-1 to TRBJ2-1; D is uncertain. The CDR3 spans 12 residues. Trimming shortened V by 4 bases and J by 8 bases, and 12 bases separated the two germline ends. Germline V gene sequence: CDR1 SQVTM, CDR2 ANQGSEA. In DNA, the CDR3 is TGCAGCGTTGTCATTCTCGGAGATGAGCAGTTCTTC. This codes for CSVVILGDEQFF.

V usage is TRBV20-1 and J usage is TRBJ2-7, with D perhaps TRBD1 or TRBD2 (6 bases each). This CDR3 region has 13 residues. The V end was cut by 1 base, the J end by 6 bases, with 13 bases between. CDR1 and CDR2 (germline): DFQATT, SNEGSKA (reference sequence). The CDR3 nucleotides read TGCAGTGCTAGAGCGGAGGGGGATGCCGAGCAGTACTTC. Translation: CSARAEGDAEQYF.

This clonotype was counted between two and nine times. The chain has TRBV3-1 and TRBJ2-1; 9 positions match TRBD1. Trimming removed 3 bases from V and 4 bases from J; junction bases left unmatched: 7. Germline CDR1 is LGHDT and CDR2 is YNNKEL (reference sequence). CDR3 length equals 16 residues. CDR3 in DNA: TGTGCCAGCAGCCAGGACAGGGGATTGCGGTACAATGAGCAGTTCTTC. Translated: CASSQDRGLRYNEQFF.

This chain uses TRBV6-5 with TRBJ2-1, with D possibly being TRBD1 or TRBD2 (5 bases each). This CDR3 is 15 amino acids long. Germline CDR1 is MNHEY and CDR2 is SVGAGI. The V and J ends lost 0 bases and 8 bases respectively, with 14 bases between them. The CDR3 protein is CASSYSLGDGDEQFF. CDR3 DNA: TGTGCCAGCAGTTACTCTCTCGGGGACGGCGATGAGCAGTTCTTC.

The CDR3 bases are TGTGCCAGCAGCCCTAACTCACTAGCGGGAAAAGAGGAGCTGTTTTTT. Translation gives CASSPNSLAGKEELFF. The chain employs TRBV4-2 and TRBJ2-2; 10 positions agree with TRBD2. Trimming took 4 bases from V and 10 from J; bases not matched to a gene: 12. This CDR3 is built from 16 residues. CDR1 is LGHNA and CDR2 is YNFKEQ in the germline V gene.

The J gene is TRBJ1-5, the V gene TRBV6-6, with TRBD1 as a possible D gene (6 bases). The V end lost 4 bases, the J end lost 0 bases, and 13 bases lay between the germline ends. From germline, CDR1 is MNHNY and CDR2 SVGAGI (reference sequence). The CDR3 runs 16 residues. As DNA, the CDR3 is TGTGCCAGCAGTTTCCCGACAGGTTCTAGCAATCAGCCCCAGCATTTT. This codes for CASSFPTGSSNQPQHF.